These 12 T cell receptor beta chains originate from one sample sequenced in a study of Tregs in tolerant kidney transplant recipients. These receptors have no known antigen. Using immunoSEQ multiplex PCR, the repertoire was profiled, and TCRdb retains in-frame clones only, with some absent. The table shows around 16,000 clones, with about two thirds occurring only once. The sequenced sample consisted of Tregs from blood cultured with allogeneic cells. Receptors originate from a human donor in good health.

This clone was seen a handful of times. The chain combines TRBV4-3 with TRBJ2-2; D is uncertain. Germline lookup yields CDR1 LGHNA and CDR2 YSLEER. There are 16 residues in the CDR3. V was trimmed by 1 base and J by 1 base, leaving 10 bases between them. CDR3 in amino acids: CASSQVVVGNTGELFF. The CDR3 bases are TGCGCCAGCAGCCAAGTCGTGGTGGGGAACACCGGGGAGCTGTTTTTT.

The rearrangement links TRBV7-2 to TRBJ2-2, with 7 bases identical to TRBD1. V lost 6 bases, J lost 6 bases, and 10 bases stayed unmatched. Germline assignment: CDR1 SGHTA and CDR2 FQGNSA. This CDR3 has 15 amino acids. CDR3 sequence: CASRPGTVWPGELFF. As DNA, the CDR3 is TGTGCCAGCAGACCTGGGACAGTGTGGCCCGGGGAGCTGTTTTTT.

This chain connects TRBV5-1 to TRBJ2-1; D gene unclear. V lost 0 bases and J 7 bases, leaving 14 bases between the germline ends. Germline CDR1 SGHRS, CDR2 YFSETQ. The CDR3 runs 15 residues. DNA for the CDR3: TGCGCCAGCAGCTTGGTTGGTAGCACGAGGAATGAGCAGTTCTTC. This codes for CASSLVGSTRNEQFF.

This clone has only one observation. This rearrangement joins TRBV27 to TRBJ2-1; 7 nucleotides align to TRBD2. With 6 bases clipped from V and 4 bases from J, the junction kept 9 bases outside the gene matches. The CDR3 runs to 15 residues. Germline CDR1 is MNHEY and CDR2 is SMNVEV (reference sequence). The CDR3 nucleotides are TGTGCCAGCAGATCCCCCTGGCGGGGGTACAATGAGCAGTTCTTC. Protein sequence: CASRSPWRGYNEQFF.

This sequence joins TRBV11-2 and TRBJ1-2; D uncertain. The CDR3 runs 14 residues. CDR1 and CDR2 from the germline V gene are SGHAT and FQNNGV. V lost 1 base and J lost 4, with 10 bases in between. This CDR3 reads CASSLGLLGYGYTF. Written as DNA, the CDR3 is TGTGCCAGCAGCTTAGGTCTGCTAGGCTATGGCTACACCTTC.

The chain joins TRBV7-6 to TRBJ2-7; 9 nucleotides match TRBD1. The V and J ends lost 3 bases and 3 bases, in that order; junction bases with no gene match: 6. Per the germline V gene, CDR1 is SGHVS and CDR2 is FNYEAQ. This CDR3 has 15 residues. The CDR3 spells CASSLSGTGNYEQYF. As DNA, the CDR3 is TGTGCCAGCAGCTTGAGCGGGACAGGGAACTACGAGCAGTACTTC.

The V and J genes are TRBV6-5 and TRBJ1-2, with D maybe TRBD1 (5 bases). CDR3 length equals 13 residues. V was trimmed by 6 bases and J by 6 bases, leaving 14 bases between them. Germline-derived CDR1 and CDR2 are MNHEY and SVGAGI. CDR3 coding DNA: TGTGCCAGCAGCCACGGGACCCGGGATGGCTACACCTTC. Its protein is CASSHGTRDGYTF.

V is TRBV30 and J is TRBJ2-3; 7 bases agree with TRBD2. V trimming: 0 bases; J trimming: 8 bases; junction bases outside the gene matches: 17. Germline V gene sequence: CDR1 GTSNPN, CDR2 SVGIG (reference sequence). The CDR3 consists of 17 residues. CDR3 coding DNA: TGTGCCTGGAGTGTCCTAGGTGGTCAGCGGGGTGTGGGTACGCAGTATTTT. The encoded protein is CAWSVLGGQRGVGTQYF.

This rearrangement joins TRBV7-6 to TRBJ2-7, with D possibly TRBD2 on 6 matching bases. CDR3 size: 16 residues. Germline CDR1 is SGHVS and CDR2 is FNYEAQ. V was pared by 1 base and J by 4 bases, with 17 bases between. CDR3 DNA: TGTGCCAGCAGCTTAGGCTCTAGCGTTAAGGGATACGAGCAGTACTTC. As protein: CASSLGSSVKGYEQYF.

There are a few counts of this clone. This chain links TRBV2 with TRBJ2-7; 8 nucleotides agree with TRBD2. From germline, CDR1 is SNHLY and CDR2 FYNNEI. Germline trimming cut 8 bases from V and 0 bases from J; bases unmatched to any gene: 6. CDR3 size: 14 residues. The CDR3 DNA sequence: TGTGCCAGCGTTTTGCGGGAGGTCTCCTACGAGCAGTACTTC. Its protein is CASVLREVSYEQYF.

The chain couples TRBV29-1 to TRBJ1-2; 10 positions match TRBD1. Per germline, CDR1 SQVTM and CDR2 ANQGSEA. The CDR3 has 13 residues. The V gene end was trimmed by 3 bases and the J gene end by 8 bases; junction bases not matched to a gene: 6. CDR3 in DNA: TGCAGCGTTGACTTAGACAGGGGGCGCGGCTACACCTTC. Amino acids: CSVDLDRGRGYTF.

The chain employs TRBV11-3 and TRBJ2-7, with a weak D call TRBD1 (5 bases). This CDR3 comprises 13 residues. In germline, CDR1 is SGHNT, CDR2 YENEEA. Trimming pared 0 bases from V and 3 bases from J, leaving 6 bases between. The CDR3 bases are TGTGCCAGCAGCTTAGACAGGGTCTACGAGCAGTACTTC. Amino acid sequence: CASSLDRVYEQYF.